One and the same sample provided the 8 T cell receptor beta chains below, sequenced in a study of T cells in Graves' hyperthyroidism and ophthalmopathy. RNA transcripts provided the source from which TCR beta CDR3 regions were amplified. HTBI primers were employed in a first-round RT-PCR of the TCR CDR3. TCRdb re-called the multiplex PCR reads with MiXCR, one entry per CDR3 protein. The sample carries approximately 380,000 distinct CDR3 sequences, roughly an eighth recorded once. The material sequenced was blood. Every receptor here comes from a man aged 50-59 years with Graves' ophthalmopathy.

This clonotype was counted ten times or more. The rearrangement uses TRBV6-1 and TRBJ2-3; D tentatively reads TRBD1 or TRBD2 (7 bases each). Germline assignment: CDR1 MNHNS and CDR2 SASEGT. With 5 bases removed from V and 1 base from J, the gap between germline ends came to 16 bases. The CDR3 loop spans 16 amino acids. CDR3 in amino acids: CASSFQGGVRTDTQYF. CDR3 in DNA: TGTGCCAGCAGTTTCCAGGGGGGGGTCCGCACAGATACGCAGTATTTT.

This clonotype was picked up many times. The rearrangement links TRBV5-1 to TRBJ2-2; D remains unclear. The CDR3 spans 13 residues. The germline gives CDR1 SGHRS, CDR2 YFSETQ. V was trimmed by 2 bases and J by 5 bases, leaving 7 bases between them. The CDR3 nucleotides are TGCGCCAGCAGCTTTTCAGCGACCGGGGAGCTGTTTTTT. Translated: CASSFSATGELFF.

This clonotype was seen repeatedly, ten times or more. The chain recombines TRBV12-3 or TRBV12-4 with TRBJ2-1, with TRBD2 identical over 8 bases. This CDR3 has 15 amino acids. Trimming cost V 3 bases and J 8 bases; bases outside gene matches: 9. CDR3 coding DNA: TGTGCCAGCAGTTTTTCTAGCGGGTGGTCCGATGAGCAGTTCTTC. Amino acids: CASSFSSGWSDEQFF.

The CDR3 is CASSAGRNGYTF. DNA for the CDR3: TGCGCCAGCAGCGCCGGACGGAATGGCTACACCTTC. The V and J genes are TRBV5-1 and TRBJ1-2; no clear D. CDR1 is SGHRS and CDR2 is YFSETQ in the germline V gene. V was shortened by 4 bases and J by 6 bases, with 10 bases between the two germline ends. This CDR3 spans 12 amino acids. Drawing the rest from reference TRBV5-1 and TRBJ1-2, the complete variable domain is KAGVTQTPRYLIKTRGQQVTLSCSPISGHRSVSWYQQTPGQGLQFLFEYFSETQRNKGNFPGRFSGRQFSNSRSEMNVSTLELGDSALYLCASSAGRNGYTFGSGTRLTVV.

In this sample, this clonotype turned up once. This sequence joins TRBV20-1 and TRBJ2-7, with D perhaps given as TRBD1 or TRBD2 (5 bases each). Germline V CDR1 and CDR2: DFQATT, SNEGSKA (reference sequence). Trimming stripped 1 base from V and 2 bases from J, with 6 bases between. The CDR3 runs 12 residues. CDR3 amino acids: CSARGGTYEQYF. The CDR3, as DNA: TGCAGTGCTAGAGGGGGGACCTACGAGCAGTACTTC.

This clonotype appeared many times. V is TRBV28 and J is TRBJ1-2; a weak D match, TRBD1 (5 bases). This CDR3 is 13 amino acids long. V lost 4 bases, J lost 7 bases, and 13 bases lay in between. Per germline, CDR1 MDHEN and CDR2 SYDVKM. CDR3 in amino acids: CASSSVNGAGYTF. CDR3 DNA: TGTGCCAGCAGTTCCGTGAATGGGGCTGGCTACACCTTC.

This clonotype showed up many times. The chain links TRBV27 to TRBJ2-1; TRBD1 matches at 7 bases. Germline-derived CDR1 and CDR2 are MNHEY and SMNVEV (reference sequence). After removal of 3 bases from V and 3 bases from J, the junction contained 5 bases not matched to a gene. The CDR3 loop spans 15 amino acids. CDR3 residues: CASSLTGTHYNEQFF. The CDR3 region has the DNA TGTGCCAGCAGTTTGACAGGGACCCACTACAATGAGCAGTTCTTC.

Only a few counts were recorded for this clonotype. This chain joins TRBV7-3 and TRBJ1-6; D is unresolved. Germline V gives CDR1 SGHTA, CDR2 FQGTGA. This CDR3 is 16 amino acids long. V was shortened by 5 bases and J by 6 bases, with 17 bases between the two germline ends. CDR3 sequence reads: CASSRGRRSGNSPLHF. CDR3 DNA sequence: TGTGCCAGCAGCCGCGGGCGGCGGTCCGGTAATTCACCCCTCCACTTT.